This TCR beta chain derives from a study of T cells after yellow fever vaccination. At the level of the study: For low cell numbers, libraries were made with SMART-Seq v4 Ultra Low Input.

On this clonotype: What it binds is unknown.

Findings and caveats of the study: Booster sampling recovered most clones from primary vaccination (96% CD4, approximately 88% CD8). The CD4 compartment and the CD8 compartment contained a small share of clonotypes in common.

The CDR3 loop spans 16 amino acids. Germline V gives CDR1 MNHEY, CDR2 SVGEGT. The V end was cut by 0 bases, the J end by 3 bases, with 11 bases between. 5'RACE template switching produced TCR cDNA carrying a universal primer site and UMIs. TCRdb independently ran MiXCR on the 5' RACE reads; one entry per CDR3 protein. The sample includes 400,000 to 450,000 distinct CDR3 sequences, under 20% seen only once; the top ten take about 18%. The sample was PBMCs, taken before the yellow fever booster vaccination. The chain has TRBV6-2 or TRBV6-3 and TRBJ1-4; a possible D gene is TRBD1 (5 bases). The TCR sequence derives from a man aged 18 to 30 who received the YFV17D yellow fever vaccine. This chain's CDR3 is CASSYSEGMSNEKLFF. The CDR3 nucleotides are TGTGCCAGCAGTTACTCCGAGGGGATGTCTAATGAAAAACTGTTTTTT.